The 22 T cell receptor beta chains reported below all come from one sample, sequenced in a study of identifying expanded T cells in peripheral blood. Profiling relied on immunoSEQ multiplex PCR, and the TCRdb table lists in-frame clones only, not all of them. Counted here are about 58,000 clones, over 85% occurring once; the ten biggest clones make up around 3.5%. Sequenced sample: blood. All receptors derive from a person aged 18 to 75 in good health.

CDR3 sequence reads: CASSLSLGGYNEQFF. The CDR3 nucleotides are TGCGCCAGCAGCTTATCATTAGGAGGGTACAATGAGCAGTTCTTC. The J gene is TRBJ2-1, the V gene TRBV5-1; tentatively, D is TRBD2 (6 bases). Per germline, CDR1 SGHRS and CDR2 YFSETQ. The CDR3 is 15 amino acids. The V end was cut by 2 bases, the J end by 4 bases, with 13 bases between.

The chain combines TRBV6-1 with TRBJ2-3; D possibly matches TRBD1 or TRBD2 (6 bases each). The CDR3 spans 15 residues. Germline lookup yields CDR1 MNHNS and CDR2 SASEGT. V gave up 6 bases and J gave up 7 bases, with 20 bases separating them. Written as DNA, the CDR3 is TGTGCCAGCAGCGGAATCTCGGGGGCACGGAATACGCAGTATTTT. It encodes CASSGISGARNTQYF.

The CDR3 loop reads CATSRSSTGTDTQYF. The CDR3, as DNA: TGTGCCACCAGCAGATCGTCGACAGGCACAGATACGCAGTATTTT. The V gene is TRBV15, the J gene TRBJ2-3, with D maybe TRBD1 (5 bases). The CDR3 length is 15 residues. CDR1 is LNHNV and CDR2 is YYDKDF in the germline V gene (reference sequence). Between the trimmed V and J ends, which lost 2 bases and 1 base, there was a span of 10 bases.

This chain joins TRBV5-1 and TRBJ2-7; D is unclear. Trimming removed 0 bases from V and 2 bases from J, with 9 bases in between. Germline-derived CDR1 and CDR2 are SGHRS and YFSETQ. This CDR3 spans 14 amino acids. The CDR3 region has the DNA TGCGCCAGCAGCTTGGACAGACTTACCTACGAGCAGTACTTC. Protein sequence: CASSLDRLTYEQYF.

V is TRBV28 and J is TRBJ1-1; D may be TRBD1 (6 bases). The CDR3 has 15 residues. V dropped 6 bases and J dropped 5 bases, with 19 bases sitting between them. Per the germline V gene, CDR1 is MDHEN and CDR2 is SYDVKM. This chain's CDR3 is CASRPWVGGRTEAFF. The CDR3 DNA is TGTGCCAGCAGACCGTGGGTGGGGGGCAGAACTGAAGCTTTCTTT.

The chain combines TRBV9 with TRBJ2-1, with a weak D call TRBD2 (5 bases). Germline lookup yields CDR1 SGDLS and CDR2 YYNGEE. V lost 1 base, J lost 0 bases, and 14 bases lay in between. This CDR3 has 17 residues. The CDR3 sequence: CASSVTGVGSSYNEQFF. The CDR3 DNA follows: TGTGCCAGCAGCGTAACGGGTGTGGGGAGCTCCTACAATGAGCAGTTCTTC.

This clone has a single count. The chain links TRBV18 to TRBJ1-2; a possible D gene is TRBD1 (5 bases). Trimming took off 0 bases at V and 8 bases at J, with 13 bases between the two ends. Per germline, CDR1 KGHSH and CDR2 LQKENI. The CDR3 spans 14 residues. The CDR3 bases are TGTGCCAGCTCACCACCTTCCAGGGTGGACGGCTACACCTTC. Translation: CASSPPSRVDGYTF.

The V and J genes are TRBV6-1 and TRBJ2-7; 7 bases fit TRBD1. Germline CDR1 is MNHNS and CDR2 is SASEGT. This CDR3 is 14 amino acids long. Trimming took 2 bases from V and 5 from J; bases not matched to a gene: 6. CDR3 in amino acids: CASSERQGSNEQYF. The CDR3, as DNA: TGTGCCAGCAGTGAAAGACAGGGCAGCAACGAGCAGTACTTC.

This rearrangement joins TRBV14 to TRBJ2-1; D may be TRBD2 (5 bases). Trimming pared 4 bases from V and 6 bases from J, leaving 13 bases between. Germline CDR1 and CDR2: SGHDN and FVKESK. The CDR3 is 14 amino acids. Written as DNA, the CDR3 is TGTGCCAGCAGCCGTAAAGCGGTCCCCAATGAGCAGTTCTTC. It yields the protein CASSRKAVPNEQFF.

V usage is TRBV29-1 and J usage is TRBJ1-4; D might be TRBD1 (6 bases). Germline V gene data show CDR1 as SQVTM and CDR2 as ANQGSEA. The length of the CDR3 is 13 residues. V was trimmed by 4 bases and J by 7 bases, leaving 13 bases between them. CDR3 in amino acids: CSVGGGSSEKLFF. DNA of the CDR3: TGCAGCGTTGGGGGGGGCAGTAGTGAAAAACTGTTTTTT.

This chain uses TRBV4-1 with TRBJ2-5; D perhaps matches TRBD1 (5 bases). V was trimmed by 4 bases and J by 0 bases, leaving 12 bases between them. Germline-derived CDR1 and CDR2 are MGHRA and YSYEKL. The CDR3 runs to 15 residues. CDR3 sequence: CASSPPYRNQETQYF. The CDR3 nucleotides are TGCGCCAGCAGCCCTCCTTACAGGAACCAAGAGACCCAGTACTTC.

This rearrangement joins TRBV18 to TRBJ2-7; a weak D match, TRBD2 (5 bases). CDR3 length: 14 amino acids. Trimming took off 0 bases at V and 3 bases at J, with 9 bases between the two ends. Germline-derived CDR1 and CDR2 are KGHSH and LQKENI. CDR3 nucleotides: TGTGCCAGCTCACCACCTTACGGGGTCTACGAGCAGTACTTC. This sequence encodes CASSPPYGVYEQYF.

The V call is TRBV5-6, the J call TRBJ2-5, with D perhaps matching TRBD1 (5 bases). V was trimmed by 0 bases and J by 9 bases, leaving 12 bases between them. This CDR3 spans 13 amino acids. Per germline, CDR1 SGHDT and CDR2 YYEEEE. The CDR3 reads CASSLDRKGAQYF. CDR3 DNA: TGTGCCAGCAGCTTGGATAGAAAAGGGGCCCAGTACTTC.

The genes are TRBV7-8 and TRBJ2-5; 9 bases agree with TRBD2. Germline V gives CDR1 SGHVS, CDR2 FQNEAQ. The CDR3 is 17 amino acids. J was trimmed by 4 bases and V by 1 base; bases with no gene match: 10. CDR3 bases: TGTGCCAGCAGCTTAGTGGATCTAGCGGGGCTTCTAGAGACCCAGTACTTC. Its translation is CASSLVDLAGLLETQYF.

Written as DNA, the CDR3 is TGTGCCAGCAGCTTACATAGCGGGGGGGTCAATGAGCAGTTCTTC. The encoded protein is CASSLHSGGVNEQFF. The V and J genes are TRBV11-3 and TRBJ2-1; TRBD2 matches 11 bases. V was clipped by 2 bases and J by 6 bases; unmatched bases: 3. CDR1 is SGHNT and CDR2 is YENEEA in the germline V gene. CDR3 length: 15 residues.

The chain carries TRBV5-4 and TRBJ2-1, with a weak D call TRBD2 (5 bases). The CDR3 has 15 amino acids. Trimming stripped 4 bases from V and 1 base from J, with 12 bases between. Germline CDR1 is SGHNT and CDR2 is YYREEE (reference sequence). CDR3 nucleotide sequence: TGTGCCAGCAGCCTGGGAGACGAATCCTACAATGAGCAGTTCTTC. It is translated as CASSLGDESYNEQFF.

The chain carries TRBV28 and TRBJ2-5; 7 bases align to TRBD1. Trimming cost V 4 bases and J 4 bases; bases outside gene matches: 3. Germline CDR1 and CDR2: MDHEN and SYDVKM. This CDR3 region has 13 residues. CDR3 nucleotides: TGTGCCAGCAGTTCATCAGGGGGAGAGACCCAGTACTTC. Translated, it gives CASSSSGGETQYF.

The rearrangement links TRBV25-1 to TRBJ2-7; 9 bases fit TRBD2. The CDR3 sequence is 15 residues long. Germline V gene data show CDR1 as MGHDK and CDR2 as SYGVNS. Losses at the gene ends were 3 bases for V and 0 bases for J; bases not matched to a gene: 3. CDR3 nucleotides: TGTGCCAGCAGTGAGGGACTAGCTAACTCCTACGAGCAGTACTTC. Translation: CASSEGLANSYEQYF.

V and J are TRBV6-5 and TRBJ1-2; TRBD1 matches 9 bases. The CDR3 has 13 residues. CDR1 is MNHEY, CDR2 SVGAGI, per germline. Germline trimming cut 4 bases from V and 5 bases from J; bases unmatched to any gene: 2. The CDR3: CASSWGTGYGYTF. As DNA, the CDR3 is TGTGCCAGCAGTTGGGGGACAGGGTATGGCTACACCTTC.

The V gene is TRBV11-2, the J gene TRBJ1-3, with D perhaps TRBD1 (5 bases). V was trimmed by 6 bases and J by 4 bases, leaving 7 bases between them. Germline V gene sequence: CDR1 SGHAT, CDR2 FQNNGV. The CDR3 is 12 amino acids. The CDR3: CASSRQGNTIYF. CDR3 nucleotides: TGTGCCAGCAGTCGACAGGGAAACACCATATATTTT.

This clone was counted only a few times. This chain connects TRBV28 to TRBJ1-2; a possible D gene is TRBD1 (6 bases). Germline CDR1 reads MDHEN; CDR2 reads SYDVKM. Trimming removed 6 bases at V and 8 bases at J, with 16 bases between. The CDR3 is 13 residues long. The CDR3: CASRPPTGRGYTF. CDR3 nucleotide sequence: TGTGCCAGCAGACCCCCAACAGGGCGGGGCTACACCTTC.

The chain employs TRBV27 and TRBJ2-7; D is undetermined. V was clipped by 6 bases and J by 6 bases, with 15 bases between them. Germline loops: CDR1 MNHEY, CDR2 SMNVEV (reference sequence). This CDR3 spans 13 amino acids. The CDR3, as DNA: TGTGCCAGCAGCCATGGACCCACCCGCGAGCAGTACTTC. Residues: CASSHGPTREQYF.